What follows are 10 T cell receptor beta chains derived from one specimen sequenced in a study of blood T cell repertoires in COVID-19. The table came from immunoSEQ multiplex PCR; TCRdb's copy has only in-frame clones and leaves some out. The data show about 400,000 clones, 89% seen once. What was sequenced was PBMCs or T cells enriched from blood (not recorded which). All receptors derive from a woman between 25 and 40 years old who had recovered from COVID-19.

This chain links TRBV3-1 (or the pseudogene TRBV3-2) with TRBJ1-6; a possible D gene is TRBD1 (5 bases). The CDR3 is 14 residues long. The V end lost 2 bases, the J end lost 8 bases, and 10 bases lay between the germline ends. Germline CDR1 and CDR2: LGHDT and YNNKEL (reference sequence). The CDR3 DNA reads as TGTGCCAGCAGCCAACGCAGGGCGGATTCACCCCTCCACTTT. This codes for CASSQRRADSPLHF.

The chain joins TRBV6-5 to TRBJ1-5; 7 nucleotides align to TRBD1. V lost 7 bases to trimming and J lost 3 bases; unmatched junction nucleotides: 9. The germline gives CDR1 MNHEY, CDR2 SVGAGI. The CDR3 is 15 amino acids. The CDR3 bases are TGTGCCAGCAAGGGAGACAGGGTGCCCAATCAGCCCCAGCATTTT. Its protein product is CASKGDRVPNQPQHF.

This clone occurred once. The chain combines TRBV12-3 or TRBV12-4 with TRBJ1-2, with D possibly TRBD1 on 6 matching bases. This CDR3 has 13 amino acids. With 8 bases removed from V and 2 bases from J, the gap between germline ends came to 12 bases. The CDR3 DNA reads as TGTGCCAGCGGTGCGGGGGGCAACTATGGCTACACCTTC. Translation: CASGAGGNYGYTF.

This chain connects TRBV11-1 to TRBJ2-1; perhaps TRBD2 as D (5 bases). The CDR3 runs to 15 residues. CDR1 is SGHAT and CDR2 is FQDESV in the germline V gene (reference sequence). V was clipped by 2 bases and J by 0 bases, with 8 bases between them. CDR3 in DNA: TGTGCCAGCAGCTTAATCCGGGGCTCCTACAATGAGCAGTTCTTC. Translated: CASSLIRGSYNEQFF.

There are many counts of this clone. The CDR3 loop is CASSLGGGSTEAFF. DNA for the CDR3: TGTGCCAGCAGCTTAGGGGGGGGGAGCACTGAAGCTTTCTTT. The chain couples TRBV7-2 to TRBJ1-1; D is perhaps TRBD1 (5 bases). CDR3 size: 14 residues. Germline V gene lookup returns CDR1 SGHTA and CDR2 FQGNSA. With 1 base removed from V and 4 bases from J, the gap between germline ends came to 10 bases.

The gene calls are TRBV5-6 and TRBJ1-5; 7 bases fit TRBD1. This CDR3 region has 14 residues. With 4 bases clipped from V and 4 bases from J, the junction kept 5 bases outside the gene matches. Germline CDR1 reads SGHDT; CDR2 reads YYEEEE. The chain's CDR3 is CASSNRQGNQPQHF. As DNA, the CDR3 is TGTGCCAGCAGCAACCGACAGGGAAATCAGCCCCAGCATTTT.

This rearrangement joins TRBV27 to TRBJ2-7; 7 bases are shared with TRBD1. CDR1 and CDR2 (germline): MNHEY, SMNVEV (reference sequence). This CDR3 has 13 residues. V lost 5 bases, J lost 3 bases, and 4 bases stayed unmatched. The CDR3 region is CASSAGGDYEQYF. The CDR3 nucleotides are TGTGCCAGCAGTGCAGGGGGAGACTACGAGCAGTACTTC.

This chain joins TRBV11-2 and TRBJ2-7; 9 bases are shared with TRBD1. This CDR3 has 15 amino acids. V trimming: 4 bases; J trimming: 4 bases; junction bases outside the gene matches: 8. The V gene's germline CDR1 is SGHAT and CDR2 FQNNGV. The CDR3 DNA sequence: TGTGCCAGCAGCTCTTACAGGGGGCGCAGGTACGAGCAGTACTTC. Translation gives CASSSYRGRRYEQYF.

V usage is TRBV5-1 and J usage is TRBJ2-3; 8 bases line up with TRBD2. The CDR3 runs 16 residues. CDR1 SGHRS and CDR2 YFSETQ come from the germline V gene. With 4 bases clipped from V and 1 base from J, the junction kept 8 bases outside the gene matches. CDR3 DNA sequence: TGCGCCAGCAGCGGGGGGACTAGGCTGGGCACAGATACGCAGTATTTT. It codes for CASSGGTRLGTDTQYF.

The chain combines TRBV5-4 with TRBJ1-2, with unresolved D. This CDR3 is built from 14 residues. Trimming shortened V by 1 base and J by 5 bases, and 12 bases separated the two germline ends. Germline CDR1 is SGHNT and CDR2 is YYREEE (reference sequence). CDR3 loop: CASSLFRLKYGYTF. The CDR3 region has the DNA TGTGCCAGCAGCTTGTTCCGTCTAAAATATGGCTACACCTTC.